This TCR beta chain was recovered during a study of blood T cell repertoires in COVID-19. Measured with immunoSEQ multiplex PCR; TCRdb has only the in-frame clones, and not every one. Of roughly 140,000 clones listed, nearly 85% are singletons. Germline V gene sequence: CDR1 SGDLS, CDR2 YYNGEE. V was shortened by 4 bases and J by 1 base, with 15 bases between the two germline ends. CDR3 length: 15 amino acids. This chain joins TRBV9 and TRBJ2-7, with a tentative D call TRBD1 (6 bases). The sequenced sample was PBMCs or T cells enriched from blood (not recorded which). This TCR was recovered from a man aged 45-60 years in a cohort exposed to, infected with or recovered from COVID-19 (not recorded which). The CDR3 DNA reads as TGTGCCAGCAGCCCACTATGGACAGTTTCCTACGAGCAGTACTTC. This codes for CASSPLWTVSYEQYF.